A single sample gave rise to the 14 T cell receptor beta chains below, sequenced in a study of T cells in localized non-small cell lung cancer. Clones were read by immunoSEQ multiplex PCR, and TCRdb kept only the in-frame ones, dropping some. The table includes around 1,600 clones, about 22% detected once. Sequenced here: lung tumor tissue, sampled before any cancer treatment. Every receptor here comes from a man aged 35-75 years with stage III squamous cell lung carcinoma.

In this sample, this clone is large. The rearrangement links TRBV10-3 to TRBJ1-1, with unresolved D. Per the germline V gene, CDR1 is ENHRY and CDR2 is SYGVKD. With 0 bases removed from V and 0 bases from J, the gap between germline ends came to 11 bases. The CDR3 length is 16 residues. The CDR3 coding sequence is TGTGCCATCAGTGAGTCGGGCCCCACCATGAACACTGAAGCTTTCTTT. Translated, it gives CAISESGPTMNTEAFF.

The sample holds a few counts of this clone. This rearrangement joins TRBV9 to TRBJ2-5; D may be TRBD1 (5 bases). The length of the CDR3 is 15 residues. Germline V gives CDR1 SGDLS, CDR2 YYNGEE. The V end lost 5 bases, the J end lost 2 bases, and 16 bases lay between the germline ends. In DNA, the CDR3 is TGTGCCAGCAGTTTAAGGGGTGGCAGTCAAGAGACCCAGTACTTC. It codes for CASSLRGGSQETQYF.

CDR3 sequence: CASSLQGSGANVLTF. CDR3 nucleotide sequence: TGTGCCAGTAGTTTACAGGGTTCTGGGGCCAACGTCCTGACTTTC. The genes are TRBV19 and TRBJ2-6, with D perhaps TRBD1 (6 bases). Germline V gene sequence: CDR1 LNHDA, CDR2 SQIVND (reference sequence). This CDR3 contains 15 residues. V was trimmed by 5 bases and J by 1 base, leaving 9 bases between them.

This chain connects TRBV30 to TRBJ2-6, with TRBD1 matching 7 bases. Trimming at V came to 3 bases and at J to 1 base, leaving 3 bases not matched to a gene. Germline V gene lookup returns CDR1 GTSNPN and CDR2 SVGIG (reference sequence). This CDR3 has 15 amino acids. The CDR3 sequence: CAWRYRGSGANVLTF. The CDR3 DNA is TGTGCCTGGAGATACAGGGGTTCTGGGGCCAACGTCCTGACTTTC.

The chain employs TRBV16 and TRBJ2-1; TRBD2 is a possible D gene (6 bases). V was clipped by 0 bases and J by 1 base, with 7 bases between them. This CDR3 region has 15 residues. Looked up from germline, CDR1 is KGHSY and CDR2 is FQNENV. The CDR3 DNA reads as TGTGCCAGCAGCCAATCAAGCGGGTCCTACAATGAGCAGTTCTTC. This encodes CASSQSSGSYNEQFF.

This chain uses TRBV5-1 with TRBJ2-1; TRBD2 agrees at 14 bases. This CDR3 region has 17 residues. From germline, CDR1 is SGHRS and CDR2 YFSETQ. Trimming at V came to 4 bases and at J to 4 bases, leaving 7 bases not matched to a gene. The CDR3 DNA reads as TGCGCCAGCAGCGCCGGGACTAGCGGGAGTGGGTACAATGAGCAGTTCTTC. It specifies CASSAGTSGSGYNEQFF.

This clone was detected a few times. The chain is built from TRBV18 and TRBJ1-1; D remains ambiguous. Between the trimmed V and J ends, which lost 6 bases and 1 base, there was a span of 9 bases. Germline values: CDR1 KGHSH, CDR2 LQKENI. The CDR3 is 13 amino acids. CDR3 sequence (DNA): TGTGCCAGCTCCCTCGGCCAGAACACTGAAGCTTTCTTT. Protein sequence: CASSLGQNTEAFF.

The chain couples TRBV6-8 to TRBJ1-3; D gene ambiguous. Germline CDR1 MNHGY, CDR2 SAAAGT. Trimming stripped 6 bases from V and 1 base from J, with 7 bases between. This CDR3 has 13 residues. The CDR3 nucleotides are TGTGCCAGCAGCCGACTTTCTGGAAACACCATATATTTT. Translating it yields CASSRLSGNTIYF.

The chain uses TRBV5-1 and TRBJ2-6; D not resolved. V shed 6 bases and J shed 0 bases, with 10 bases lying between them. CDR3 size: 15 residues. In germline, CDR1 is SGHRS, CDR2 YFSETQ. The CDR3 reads CASTNDLSGANVLTF. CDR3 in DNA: TGCGCCAGCACCAACGATCTCTCTGGGGCCAACGTCCTGACTTTC.

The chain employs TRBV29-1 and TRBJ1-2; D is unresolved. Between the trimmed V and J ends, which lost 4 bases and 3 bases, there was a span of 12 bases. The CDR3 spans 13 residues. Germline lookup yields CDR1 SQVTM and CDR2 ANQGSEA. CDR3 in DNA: TGCAGCGTTGGGAAAGGGTCAGACTATGGCTACACCTTC. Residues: CSVGKGSDYGYTF.

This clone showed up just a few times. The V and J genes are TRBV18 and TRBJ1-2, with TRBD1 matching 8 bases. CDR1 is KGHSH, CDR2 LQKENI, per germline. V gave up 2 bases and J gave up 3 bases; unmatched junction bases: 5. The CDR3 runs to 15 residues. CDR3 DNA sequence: TGTGCCAGCTCACCAGGACAGGGACTAGACTATGGCTACACCTTC. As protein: CASSPGQGLDYGYTF.

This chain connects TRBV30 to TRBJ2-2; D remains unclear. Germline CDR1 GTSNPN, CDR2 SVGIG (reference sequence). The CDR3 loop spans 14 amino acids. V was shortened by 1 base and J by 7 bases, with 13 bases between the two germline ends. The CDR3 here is CAWSGVILGGELFF. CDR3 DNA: TGTGCCTGGAGTGGGGTTATATTGGGCGGGGAGCTGTTTTTT.

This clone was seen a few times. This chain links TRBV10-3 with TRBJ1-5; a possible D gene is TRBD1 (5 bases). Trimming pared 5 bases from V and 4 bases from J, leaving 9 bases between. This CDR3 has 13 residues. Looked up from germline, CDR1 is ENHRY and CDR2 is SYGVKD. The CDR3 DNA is TGTGCCATCAGTCCAGAGGGGAATCAGCCCCAGCATTTT. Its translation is CAISPEGNQPQHF.

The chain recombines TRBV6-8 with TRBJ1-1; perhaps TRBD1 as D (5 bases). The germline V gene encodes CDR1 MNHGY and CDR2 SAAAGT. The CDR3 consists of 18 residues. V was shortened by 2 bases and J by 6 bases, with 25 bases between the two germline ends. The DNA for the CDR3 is TGTGCCAGCAGTTACATGGACCTGGCCAGGGTGGTAGACGCTGAAGCTTTCTTT. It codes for CASSYMDLARVVDAEAFF.